These T cell receptor beta chains were read from a single sample in a study of blood T cell repertoires in COVID-19. This table comes from immunoSEQ multiplex PCR, and its TCRdb copy is limited to in-frame clones, with some not included. The table records 200,000 to 250,000 clones, roughly 84% of them present only once. Sequenced sample: PBMCs or T cells enriched from blood (not recorded which). The source is a man aged 25-45 years in a cohort exposed to, infected with or recovered from COVID-19 (not recorded which). CDR3s include the opening cysteine and the closing phenylalanine or tryptophan. A D gene is named only where the DNA matches it firmly. Clone size, where shown, is once, few, many, or a class for clones that have expanded.

d_gene: TRBD1
abundance: few
j_gene: TRBJ1-2
v_gene: TRBV5-5
CDR3aa: CASSLEFGTGGRYGYTF
CDR3nt: TGTGCCAGCAGCTTGGAATTTGGGACAGGGGGTCGATATGGCTACACCTTC

d_gene: TRBD1
abundance: NA
j_gene: TRBJ1-5
v_gene: TRBV15
CDR3aa: CATSRDREGGQPQHF
CDR3nt: TGTGCCACCAGCAGGGACAGGGAAGGAGGTCAGCCCCAGCATTTT

d_gene: TRBD1
abundance: NA
j_gene: TRBJ1-2
v_gene: TRBV7-3
CDR3aa: CASSSEGGQGLYGYTF
CDR3nt: TGTGCCAGCAGCTCAGAGGGGGGACAGGGGCTCTATGGCTACACCTTC

d_gene: NA
abundance: NA
j_gene: TRBJ1-1
v_gene: TRBV18
CDR3aa: CASSQQGWNTEAFF
CDR3nt: TGTGCCAGCTCACAACAGGGCTGGAACACTGAAGCTTTCTTT

d_gene: NA
abundance: once
j_gene: TRBJ2-2
v_gene: TRBV27
CDR3aa: CASSLISNTGELFF
CDR3nt: TGTGCCAGCAGTTTAATCTCGAACACCGGGGAGCTGTTTTTT

d_gene: NA
abundance: once
j_gene: TRBJ2-7
v_gene: TRBV7-3
CDR3aa: CASSSRLGWEQYF
CDR3nt: TGTGCCAGCAGCTCCAGACTAGGGTGGGAGCAGTACTTC

d_gene: TRBD2
abundance: NA
j_gene: TRBJ2-3
v_gene: TRBV27
CDR3aa: CASSPGTSGTTDTQYF
CDR3nt: TGTGCCAGCAGTCCCGGGACTAGCGGGACCACAGATACGCAGTATTTT

d_gene: NA
abundance: NA
j_gene: TRBJ1-5
v_gene: TRBV9
CDR3aa: CASSSGEQPQHF
CDR3nt: TGTGCCAGCAGTTCAGGGGAACAGCCCCAGCATTTT

d_gene: NA
abundance: NA
j_gene: TRBJ2-5
v_gene: TRBV6-5
CDR3aa: CASARQPSSQETQYF
CDR3nt: TGTGCCAGCGCCCGACAGCCGAGTTCCCAAGAGACCCAGTACTTC

d_gene: TRBD1
abundance: NA
j_gene: TRBJ1-3
v_gene: TRBV2
CDR3aa: CASNSRGQGAGNTIYF
CDR3nt: TGTGCCAGCAACTCCAGGGGACAGGGGGCTGGAAACACCATATATTTT

d_gene: NA
abundance: NA
j_gene: TRBJ1-2
v_gene: TRBV19
CDR3aa: CASTDQGYYYGYTF
CDR3nt: TGTGCCAGTACCGATCAGGGGTACTACTATGGCTACACCTTC

d_gene: NA
abundance: NA
j_gene: TRBJ2-3
v_gene: TRBV4-1
CDR3aa: CASSQPSRTDTQYF
CDR3nt: TGCGCCAGCAGCCAACCCTCCAGGACTGATACGCAGTATTTT